A single sample gave rise to the 21 T cell receptor beta chains below, sequenced in a study of shared clonotypes between healthy human individuals. Assay used: immunoSEQ multiplex PCR; TCRdb lists only in-frame clones, some missing. The sample contains 1,500,000 or so clones, approximately 98.5% of which appear only once. Sequenced sample: naive CD4+ T cells sorted from blood. Sample subset: CD45RA+ positively selected. Receptors originate from a man younger than 45 in good health.

Turning to this clone: This specimen includes other DNA sequences encoding the same CDR3. The rearrangement links TRBV18 to TRBJ2-5; D is uncertain. Germline assignment: CDR1 KGHSH and CDR2 LQKENI. This CDR3 comprises 14 residues. V was pared by 0 bases and J by 1 base, with 6 bases between. CDR3 loop: CASSPPGSQETQYF. The CDR3 coding sequence is TGTGCCAGCTCACCACCGGGCAGCCAAGAGACCCAGTACTTC.

The genes are TRBV9 and TRBJ2-1; 12 nucleotides agree with TRBD2. The ends lost 4 bases at V and 9 bases at J; junction bases unmatched: 14. Germline values: CDR1 SGDLS, CDR2 YYNGEE. This CDR3 region has 17 residues. For the CDR3, the DNA is TGTGCCAGCAGCAAAGGATACCCTAGCGGGAGGGCGACTGAGCAGTTCTTC. Protein: CASSKGYPSGRATEQFF.

To note about this clone: The same CDR3 arises from other DNA sequences in this sample as well. The V gene is TRBV28, the J gene TRBJ2-2, with D perhaps TRBD2 (6 bases). Germline loops: CDR1 MDHEN, CDR2 SYDVKM. Trimming took off 2 bases at V and 2 bases at J, with 9 bases between the two ends. This CDR3 comprises 15 residues. The CDR3 loop is CASSLAGLNTGELFF. The DNA of the CDR3 is TGTGCCAGCAGTTTAGCGGGGCTTAACACCGGGGAGCTGTTTTTT.

In its sample, this clone was seen once. The rearrangement links TRBV11-2 to TRBJ2-7; TRBD1 agrees at 9 bases. This CDR3 has 15 residues. The germline gives CDR1 SGHAT, CDR2 FQNNGV. J gave up 4 bases and V 4 bases, and 8 bases lay outside the gene matches. In DNA, the CDR3 is TGTGCCAGCAGCTCCCGGGACAGGGTTCGATACGAGCAGTACTTC. Translated, it gives CASSSRDRVRYEQYF.

The gene calls are TRBV7-9 and TRBJ1-2; D uncertain. Germline CDR1 is SEHNR and CDR2 is FQNEAQ (reference sequence). Trimming took off 6 bases at V and 5 bases at J, with 7 bases between the two ends. There are 11 residues in the CDR3. The CDR3 loop is CASSYGYGYTF. CDR3 bases: TGTGCCAGCAGTTATGGTTATGGCTACACCTTC.

Points on this clone: This sample also contains other DNA sequences that code for the same CDR3. CDR3 amino acids: CASSSYPYEQYF. In DNA form, the CDR3 reads TGTGCCAGCAGCTCGTATCCCTACGAGCAGTACTTC. This chain joins TRBV6-5 and TRBJ2-7; the D is unclear. V was cut by 6 bases and J by 2 bases, with 8 bases left in between. The germline V gene has CDR1 MNHEY and CDR2 SVGAGI. This CDR3 is 12 amino acids long.

This chain connects TRBV29-1 to TRBJ2-1, with D maybe TRBD1 (5 bases). Germline lookup yields CDR1 SQVTM and CDR2 ANQGSEA. This CDR3 comprises 13 residues. Trimming pared 5 bases from V and 2 bases from J, leaving 10 bases between. The CDR3 loop reads CSVRAGPYNEQFF. The CDR3 DNA reads TGCAGCGTTCGGGCAGGGCCCTACAATGAGCAGTTCTTC.

This chain links TRBV11-2 with TRBJ2-1; 12 nucleotides agree with TRBD2. This CDR3 is 15 amino acids long. Germline CDR1 reads SGHAT; CDR2 reads FQNNGV. Trimming took 4 bases from V and 3 from J; bases not matched to a gene: 1. CDR3 amino acids: CASSWTSGVYNEQFF. The DNA for the CDR3 is TGTGCCAGCAGCTGGACTAGCGGGGTCTACAATGAGCAGTTCTTC.

The rearrangement joins TRBV28 to TRBJ1-2; 9 nucleotides agree with TRBD1. The CDR3 totals 13 residues. V lost 6 bases, J lost 8 bases, and 7 bases stayed unmatched. Germline CDR1 is MDHEN and CDR2 is SYDVKM. CDR3 nucleotide sequence: TGTGCCAGCAGGGCGGGACAGGGTAGCGGCTACACCTTC. Amino acids: CASRAGQGSGYTF.

CDR3 region: CASSFGYRETQYF. The CDR3 DNA reads as TGCGCCAGCAGCTTCGGGTATAGAGAGACCCAGTACTTC. The chain has TRBV5-1 and TRBJ2-5; D gene uncertain. The CDR3 consists of 13 residues. The germline V gene encodes CDR1 SGHRS and CDR2 YFSETQ. Trimming pared 2 bases from V and 4 bases from J, leaving 9 bases between.

This rearrangement joins TRBV6-5 to TRBJ1-5; no clear D gene. The germline gives CDR1 MNHEY, CDR2 SVGAGI. The CDR3 contains 15 residues. V was cut by 5 bases and J by 2 bases, with 13 bases left in between. CDR3 sequence reads: CASSRTITGNQPQHF. In DNA form, the CDR3 reads TGTGCCAGCAGTCGGACCATTACCGGCAATCAGCCCCAGCATTTT.

The CDR3 here is CASMRYSYNEQFF. In nucleotides, the CDR3 is TGTGCCAGCATGCGGTATTCCTACAATGAGCAGTTCTTC. This chain links TRBV28 with TRBJ2-1; D is unclear. CDR3 length equals 13 residues. Per germline, CDR1 MDHEN and CDR2 SYDVKM. V dropped 7 bases and J dropped 1 base, with 8 bases sitting between them.

The chain carries TRBV9 and TRBJ1-4, with TRBD1 matching 10 bases. V was clipped by 4 bases and J by 5 bases; unmatched bases: 8. The CDR3 contains 16 residues. Germline loops: CDR1 SGDLS, CDR2 YYNGEE. The CDR3 DNA is TGTGCCAGCAGCCCAGGGGAGGGACAGGGGAATGAAAAACTGTTTTTT. Its translation: CASSPGEGQGNEKLFF.

This clone was picked up one time. At one boundary the junction diverges from the germline segment, which might be a read error. The rearrangement uses TRBV11-2 and TRBJ1-3; D is unresolved. The CDR3 has 15 residues. Germline CDR1 SGHAT, CDR2 FQNNGV. The CDR3 loop reads CASSLGRGRINSIYF. CDR3 nucleotides: TGTGCCAGCAGCTTAGGCAGAGGACGTATAAACTCCATATATTTT.

The chain employs TRBV15 and TRBJ2-2; 7 bases agree with TRBD2. The CDR3 is 16 residues long. The germline V gene has CDR1 LNHNV and CDR2 YYDKDF (reference sequence). V shed 5 bases, J shed 0 bases, and the junction held 6 bases outside the gene matches. The CDR3 sequence is CATSPRTSPNTGELFF. The CDR3 DNA reads as TGTGCCACCAGCCCACGGACTAGTCCGAACACCGGGGAGCTGTTTTTT.

The chain has TRBV15 and TRBJ2-7, with TRBD2 identical over 7 bases. The V segment lost 0 bases and the J segment 4 bases; nucleotides outside the gene matches: 6. Germline-derived CDR1 and CDR2 are LNHNV and YYDKDF (reference sequence). The CDR3 sequence is 15 residues long. The chain's CDR3 is CATSRDAGVYYEQYF. The CDR3 bases are TGTGCCACCAGCAGAGATGCGGGAGTCTATTACGAGCAGTACTTC.

CDR3: CASSPQEQVNSGNTIYF. CDR3 DNA: TGCGCCAGCAGCCCTCAGGAGCAGGTGAACTCTGGAAACACCATATATTTT. V usage is TRBV10-2 and J usage is TRBJ1-3; D unresolved. This CDR3 contains 17 residues. Germline V CDR1 and CDR2: WSHSY, SAAADI. The ends were cut back, 6 bases at V and 0 bases at J, with 18 bases in the middle.

The gene calls are TRBV7-6 and TRBJ2-1, with 12 bases matching TRBD2. J gave up 12 bases and V 5 bases, and 5 bases lay outside the gene matches. Germline-derived CDR1 and CDR2 are SGHVS and FNYEAQ. The CDR3 covers 13 residues. Written as DNA, the CDR3 is TGTGCCAGCAGCCCCCGACTAGCGGGAGTGCAGTTCTTC. Translating gives CASSPRLAGVQFF.

This sequence joins TRBV5-5 and TRBJ2-6; D gene unclear. Germline V CDR1 and CDR2: SGHKS, YYEKEE (reference sequence). The V gene lost 4 bases and the J gene lost 0 bases, with 14 bases spanning the gap. This CDR3 has 17 residues. The CDR3: CASSVSGKSSGANVLTF. Written as DNA, the CDR3 is TGTGCCAGCAGCGTTTCAGGCAAAAGCTCTGGGGCCAACGTCCTGACTTTC.

This clone was recorded only once. The chain is built from TRBV23-1 and TRBJ2-1; 14 positions agree with TRBD2. TRBV23-1 is an ORF, and what it does is uncertain. CDR3 size: 23 residues. V lost 6 bases, J lost 8 bases, and 30 bases stayed unmatched. The DNA for the CDR3 is TGCGCCAGCAGGGAAATCGAACGGAAGGGGACAGTTGGGACTAGCGGGAGTAGACATGAGCAGTTCTTC. Translating gives CASREIERKGTVGTSGSRHEQFF.

This chain connects TRBV28 to TRBJ2-1; 10 nucleotides agree with TRBD2. The V segment lost 8 bases and the J segment 7 bases; nucleotides outside the gene matches: 20. CDR3 size: 18 residues. Germline CDR1 reads MDHEN; CDR2 reads SYDVKM. This CDR3 is CASGPSSGRAGMYNEQFF. The CDR3 nucleotides are TGTGCCAGCGGCCCGTCTAGCGGGAGAGCAGGAATGTATAATGAGCAGTTCTTC.